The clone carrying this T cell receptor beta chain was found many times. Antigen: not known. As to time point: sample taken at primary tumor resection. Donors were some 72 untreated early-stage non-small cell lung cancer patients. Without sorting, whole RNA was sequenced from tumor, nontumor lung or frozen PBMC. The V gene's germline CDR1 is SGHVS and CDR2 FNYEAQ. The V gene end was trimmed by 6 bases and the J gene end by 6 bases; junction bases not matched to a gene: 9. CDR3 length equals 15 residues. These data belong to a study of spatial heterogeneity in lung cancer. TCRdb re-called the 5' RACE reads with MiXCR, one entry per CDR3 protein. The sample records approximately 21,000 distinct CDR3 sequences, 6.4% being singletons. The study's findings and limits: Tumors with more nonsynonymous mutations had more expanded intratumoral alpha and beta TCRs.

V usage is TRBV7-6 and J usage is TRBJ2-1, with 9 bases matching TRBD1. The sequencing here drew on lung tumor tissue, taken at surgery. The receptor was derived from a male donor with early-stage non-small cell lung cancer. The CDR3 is CASSPRDRAGNEQFF. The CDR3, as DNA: TGTGCCAGCAGTCCCCGGGACAGGGCTGGCAATGAGCAGTTCTTC.